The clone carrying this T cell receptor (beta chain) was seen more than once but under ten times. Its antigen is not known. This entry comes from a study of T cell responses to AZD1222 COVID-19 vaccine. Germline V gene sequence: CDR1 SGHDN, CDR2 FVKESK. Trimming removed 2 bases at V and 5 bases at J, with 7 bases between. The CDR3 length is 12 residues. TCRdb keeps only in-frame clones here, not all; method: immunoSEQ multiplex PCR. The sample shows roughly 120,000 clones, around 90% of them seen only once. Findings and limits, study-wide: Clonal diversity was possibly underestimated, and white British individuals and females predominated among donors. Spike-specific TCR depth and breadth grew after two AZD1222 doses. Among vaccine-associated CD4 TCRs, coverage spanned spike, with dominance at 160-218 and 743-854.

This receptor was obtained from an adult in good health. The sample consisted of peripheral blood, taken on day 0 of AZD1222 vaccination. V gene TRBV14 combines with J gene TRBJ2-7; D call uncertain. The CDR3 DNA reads TGTGCCAGCAGCCAATGGGGAAACGAGCAGTACTTC. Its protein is CASSQWGNEQYF.